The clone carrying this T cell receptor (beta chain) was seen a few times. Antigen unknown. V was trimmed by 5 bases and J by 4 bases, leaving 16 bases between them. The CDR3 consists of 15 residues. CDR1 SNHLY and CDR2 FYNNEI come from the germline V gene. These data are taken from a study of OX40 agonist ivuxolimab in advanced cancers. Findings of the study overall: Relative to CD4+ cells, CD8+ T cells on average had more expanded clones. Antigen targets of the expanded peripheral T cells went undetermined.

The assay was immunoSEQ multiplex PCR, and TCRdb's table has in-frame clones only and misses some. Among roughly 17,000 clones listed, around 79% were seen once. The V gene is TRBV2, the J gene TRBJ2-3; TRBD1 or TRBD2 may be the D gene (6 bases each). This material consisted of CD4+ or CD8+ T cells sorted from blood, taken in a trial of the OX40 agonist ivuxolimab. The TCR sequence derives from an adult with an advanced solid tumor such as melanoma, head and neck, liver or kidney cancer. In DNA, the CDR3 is TGTGCCAGCAGTCGACTCGTAAGGGGGGCAGATACGCAGTATTTT. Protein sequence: CASSRLVRGADTQYF.